This TCR beta chain was obtained from a study of blood T cell repertoires in COVID-19. Study context: Collection of acute and convalescent COVID-19 samples took place in the United States, Italy and Spain.

Allocation to cohorts depended on clinical history reported by the participants. Study processing details: For nucleated cells, counts were estimated from reference gene primer amplification. The protocol was immunoSEQ multiplex PCR, while the TCRdb copy is restricted to in-frame clones and leaves out a portion. V and J calls and clone size are those listed in that table; D and trimming were worked out from the DNA. This table holds 200,000 to 250,000 clones, around nine tenths found once. Germline values: CDR1 SGHVS, CDR2 FQNEAQ. J lost 12 bases, V lost 4 bases, and 26 bases had no gene match. There are 18 residues in the CDR3.

The receptor's source is a woman between 45 and 65 years old with acute COVID-19. Sequencing was carried out using PBMCs or T cells enriched from blood (not recorded which). This sequence joins TRBV7-8 and TRBJ2-7, with 8 bases matching TRBD1. CDR3 sequence reads: CASSYSAHPGQVRPGAYF. For the CDR3, the DNA is TGTGCCAGCAGCTATTCTGCCCACCCGGGACAGGTTCGTCCGGGCGCGTACTTC.